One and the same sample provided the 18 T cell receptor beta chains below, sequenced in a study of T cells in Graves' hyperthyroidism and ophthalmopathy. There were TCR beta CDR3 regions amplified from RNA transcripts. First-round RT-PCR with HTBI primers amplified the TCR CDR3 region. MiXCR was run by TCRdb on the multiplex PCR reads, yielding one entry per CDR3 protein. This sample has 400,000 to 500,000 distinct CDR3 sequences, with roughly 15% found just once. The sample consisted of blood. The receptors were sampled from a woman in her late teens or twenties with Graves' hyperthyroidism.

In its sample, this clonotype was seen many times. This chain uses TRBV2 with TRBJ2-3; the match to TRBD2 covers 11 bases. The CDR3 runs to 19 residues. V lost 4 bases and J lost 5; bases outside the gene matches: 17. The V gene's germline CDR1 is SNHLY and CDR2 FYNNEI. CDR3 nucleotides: TGTGCCAGCAGTGGGGGACTTCTAGCGGGAGGAGGGTTTGGAGATACGCAGTATTTT. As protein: CASSGGLLAGGGFGDTQYF.

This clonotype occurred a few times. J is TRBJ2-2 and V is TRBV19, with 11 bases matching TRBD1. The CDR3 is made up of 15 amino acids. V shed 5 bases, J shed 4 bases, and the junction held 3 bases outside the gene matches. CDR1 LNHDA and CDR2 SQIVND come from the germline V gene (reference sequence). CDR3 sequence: CASSYGTGGTGELFF. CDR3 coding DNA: TGTGCCAGTAGTTACGGGACAGGGGGCACCGGGGAGCTGTTTTTT.

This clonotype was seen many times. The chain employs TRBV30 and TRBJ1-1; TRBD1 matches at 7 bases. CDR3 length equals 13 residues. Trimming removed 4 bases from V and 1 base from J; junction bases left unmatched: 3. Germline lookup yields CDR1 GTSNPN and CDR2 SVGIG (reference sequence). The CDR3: CAWKGAENTEAFF. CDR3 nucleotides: TGTGCCTGGAAGGGGGCAGAGAACACTGAAGCTTTCTTT.

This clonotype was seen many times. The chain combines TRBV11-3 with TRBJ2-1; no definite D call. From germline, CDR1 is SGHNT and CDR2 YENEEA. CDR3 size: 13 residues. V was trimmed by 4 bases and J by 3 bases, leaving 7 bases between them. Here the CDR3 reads CASSWGFYNEQFF. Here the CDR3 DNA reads TGTGCCAGCAGCTGGGGTTTCTACAATGAGCAGTTCTTC.

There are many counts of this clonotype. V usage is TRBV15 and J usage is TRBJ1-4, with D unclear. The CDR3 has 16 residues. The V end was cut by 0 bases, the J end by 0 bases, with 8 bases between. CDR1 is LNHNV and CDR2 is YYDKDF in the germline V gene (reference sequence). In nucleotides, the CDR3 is TGTGCCACCAGCAGAGATGCCCCGACAACTAATGAAAAACTGTTTTTT. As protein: CATSRDAPTTNEKLFF.

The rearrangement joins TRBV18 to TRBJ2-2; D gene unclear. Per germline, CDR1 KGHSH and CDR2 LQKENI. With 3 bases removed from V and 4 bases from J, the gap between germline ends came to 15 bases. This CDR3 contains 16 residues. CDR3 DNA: TGTGCCAGCTCACCTACAGTGAAGTCGGTCACCGGGGAGCTGTTTTTT. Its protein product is CASSPTVKSVTGELFF. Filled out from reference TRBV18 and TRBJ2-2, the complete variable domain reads NAGVMQNPRHLVRRRGQEARLRCSPMKGHSHVYWYRQLPEEGLKFMVYLQKENIIDESGMPKERFSAEFPKEGPSILRIQQVVRGDSAAYFCASSPTVKSVTGELFFGEGSRLTVL.

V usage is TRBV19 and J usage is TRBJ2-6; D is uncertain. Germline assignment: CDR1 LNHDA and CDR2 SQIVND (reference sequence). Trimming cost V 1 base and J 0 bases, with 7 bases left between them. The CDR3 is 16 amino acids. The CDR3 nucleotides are TGTGCCAGTAGTATAGGTGTTCCCTCTGGGGCCAACGTCCTGACTTTC. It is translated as CASSIGVPSGANVLTF.

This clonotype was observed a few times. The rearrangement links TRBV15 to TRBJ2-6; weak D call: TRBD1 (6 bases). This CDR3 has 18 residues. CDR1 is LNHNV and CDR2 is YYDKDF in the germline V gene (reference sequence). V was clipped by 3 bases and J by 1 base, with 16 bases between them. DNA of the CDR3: TGTGCCACCAGCAGTCTATTACAGGGTTTATCTGGGGCCAACGTCCTGACTTTC. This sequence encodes CATSSLLQGLSGANVLTF.

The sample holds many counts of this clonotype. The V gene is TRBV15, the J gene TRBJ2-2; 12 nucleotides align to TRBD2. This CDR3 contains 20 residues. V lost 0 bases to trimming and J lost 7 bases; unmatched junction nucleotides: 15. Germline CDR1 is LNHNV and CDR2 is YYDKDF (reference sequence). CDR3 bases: TGTGCCACCAGCAGAGATATGGCTAGCGGGAGGGCCCGGCGGGACGGGGAGCTGTTTTTT. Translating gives CATSRDMASGRARRDGELFF. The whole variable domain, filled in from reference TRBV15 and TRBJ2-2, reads DAMVIQNPRYQVTQFGKPVTLSCSQTLNHNVMYWYQQKSSQAPKLLFHYYDKDFNNEADTPDNFQSRRPNTSFCFLDIRSPGLGDTAMYLCATSRDMASGRARRDGELFFGEGSRLTVL.

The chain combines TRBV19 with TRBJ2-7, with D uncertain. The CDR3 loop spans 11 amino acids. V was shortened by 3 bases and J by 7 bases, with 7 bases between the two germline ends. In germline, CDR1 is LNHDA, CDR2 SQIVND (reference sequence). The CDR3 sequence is CASSIGREQYF. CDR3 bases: TGTGCCAGTAGTATCGGTCGAGAGCAGTACTTC.

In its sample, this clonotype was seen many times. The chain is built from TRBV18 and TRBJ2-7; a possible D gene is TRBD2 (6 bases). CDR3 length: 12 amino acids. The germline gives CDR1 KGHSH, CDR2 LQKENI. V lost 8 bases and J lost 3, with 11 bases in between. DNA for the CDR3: TGTGCCAGCAGCCCGGGACTCTACGAGCAGTACTTC. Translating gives CASSPGLYEQYF.

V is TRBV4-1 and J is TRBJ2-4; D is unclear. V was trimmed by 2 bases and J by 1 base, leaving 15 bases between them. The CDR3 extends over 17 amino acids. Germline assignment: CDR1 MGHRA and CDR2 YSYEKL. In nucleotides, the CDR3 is TGCGCCAGCAGCCAAACGTTTTCAGCCTCCGCCAAAAACATTCAGTACTTC. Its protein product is CASSQTFSASAKNIQYF.

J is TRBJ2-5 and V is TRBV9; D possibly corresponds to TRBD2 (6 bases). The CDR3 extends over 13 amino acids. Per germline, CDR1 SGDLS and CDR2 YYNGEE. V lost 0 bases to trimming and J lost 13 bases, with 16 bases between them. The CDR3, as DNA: TGTGCCAGCAGCGTAGATAGCGGCATGGCCCGGTACTTC. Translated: CASSVDSGMARYF.

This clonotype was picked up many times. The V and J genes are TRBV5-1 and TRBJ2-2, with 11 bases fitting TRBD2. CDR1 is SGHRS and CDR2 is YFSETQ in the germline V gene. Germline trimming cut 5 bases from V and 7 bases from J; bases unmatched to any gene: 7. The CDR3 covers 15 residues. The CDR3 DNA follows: TGCGCCAGCAGATCTACTAGCGGGAGTGTCGGGGAGCTGTTTTTT. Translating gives CASRSTSGSVGELFF.

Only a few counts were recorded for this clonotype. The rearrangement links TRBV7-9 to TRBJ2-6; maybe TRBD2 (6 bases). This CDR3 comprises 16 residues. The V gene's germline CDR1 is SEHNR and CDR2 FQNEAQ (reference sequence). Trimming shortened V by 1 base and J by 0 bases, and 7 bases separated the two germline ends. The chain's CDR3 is CASSLVEGSGANVLTF. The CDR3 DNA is TGTGCCAGCAGCTTAGTGGAGGGCTCTGGGGCCAACGTCCTGACTTTC.

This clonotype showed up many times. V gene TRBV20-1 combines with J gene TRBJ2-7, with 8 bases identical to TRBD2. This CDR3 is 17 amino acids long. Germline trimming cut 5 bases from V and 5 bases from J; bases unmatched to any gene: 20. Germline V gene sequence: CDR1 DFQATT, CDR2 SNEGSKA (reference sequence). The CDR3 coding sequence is TGCAGTGCTCGCCCCATTGAAAGGAAGCGGGAGCCGGACGAGCAGTACTTC. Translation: CSARPIERKREPDEQYF.

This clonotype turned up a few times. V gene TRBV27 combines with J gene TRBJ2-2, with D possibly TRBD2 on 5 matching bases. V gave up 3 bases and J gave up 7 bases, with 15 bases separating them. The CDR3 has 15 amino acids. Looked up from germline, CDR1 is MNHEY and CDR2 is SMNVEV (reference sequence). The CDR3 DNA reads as TGTGCCAGCAGTTTCGGCCTAGCAACGGGCGGGGAGCTGTTTTTT. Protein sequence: CASSFGLATGGELFF.

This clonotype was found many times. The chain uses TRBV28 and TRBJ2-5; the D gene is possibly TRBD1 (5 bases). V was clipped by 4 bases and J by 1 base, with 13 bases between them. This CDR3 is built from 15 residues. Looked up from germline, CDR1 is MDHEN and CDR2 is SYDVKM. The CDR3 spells CASSSKTDTQETQYF. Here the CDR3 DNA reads TGTGCCAGCAGTTCCAAGACAGATACCCAAGAGACCCAGTACTTC.